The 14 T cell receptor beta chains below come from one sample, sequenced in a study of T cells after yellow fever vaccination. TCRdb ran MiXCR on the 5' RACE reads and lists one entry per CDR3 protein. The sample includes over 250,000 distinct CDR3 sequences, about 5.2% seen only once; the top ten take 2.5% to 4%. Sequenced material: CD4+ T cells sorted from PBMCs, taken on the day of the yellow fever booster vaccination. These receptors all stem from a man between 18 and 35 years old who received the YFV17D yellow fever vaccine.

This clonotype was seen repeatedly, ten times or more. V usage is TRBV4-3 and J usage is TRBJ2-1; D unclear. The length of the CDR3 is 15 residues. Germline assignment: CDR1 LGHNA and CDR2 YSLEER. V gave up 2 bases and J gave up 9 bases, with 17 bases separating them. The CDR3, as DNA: TGCGCCAGCAGCCAACAACCCTCCAGATACGGTGAGCAGTTCTTC. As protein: CASSQQPSRYGEQFF.

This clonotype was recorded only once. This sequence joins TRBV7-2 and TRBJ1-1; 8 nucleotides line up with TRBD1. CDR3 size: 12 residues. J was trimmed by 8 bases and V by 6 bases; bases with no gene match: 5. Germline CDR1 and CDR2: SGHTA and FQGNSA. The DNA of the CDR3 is TGTGCCAGCAGATTTCGGGACAGGGAAGCTTTCTTT. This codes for CASRFRDREAFF.

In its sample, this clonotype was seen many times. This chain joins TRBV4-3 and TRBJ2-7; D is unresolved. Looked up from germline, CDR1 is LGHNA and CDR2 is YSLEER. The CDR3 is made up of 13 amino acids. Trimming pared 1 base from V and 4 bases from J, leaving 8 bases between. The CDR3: CASSQGLGYEQYF. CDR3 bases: TGCGCCAGCAGCCAAGGTTTAGGGTACGAGCAGTACTTC.

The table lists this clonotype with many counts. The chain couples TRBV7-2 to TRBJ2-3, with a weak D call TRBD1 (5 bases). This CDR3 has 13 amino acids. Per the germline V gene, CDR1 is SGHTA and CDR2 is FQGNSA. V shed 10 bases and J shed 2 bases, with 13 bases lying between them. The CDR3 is CATELGDTDTQYF. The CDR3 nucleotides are TGTGCCACCGAGCTAGGGGACACAGATACGCAGTATTTT.

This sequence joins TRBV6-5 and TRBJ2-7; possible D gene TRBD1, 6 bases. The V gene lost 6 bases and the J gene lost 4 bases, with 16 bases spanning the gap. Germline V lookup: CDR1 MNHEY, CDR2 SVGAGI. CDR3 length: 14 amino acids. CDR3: CASSTQGGSYEQYF. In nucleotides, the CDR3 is TGTGCCAGCAGCACACAGGGTGGTTCGTACGAGCAGTACTTC.

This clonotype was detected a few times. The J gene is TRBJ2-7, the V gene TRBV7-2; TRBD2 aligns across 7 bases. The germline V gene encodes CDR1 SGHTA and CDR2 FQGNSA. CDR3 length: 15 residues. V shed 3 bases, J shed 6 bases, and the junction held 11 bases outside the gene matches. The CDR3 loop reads CASSFGGGKLVEQYF. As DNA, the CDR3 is TGTGCCAGCAGCTTTGGCGGGGGAAAGTTAGTCGAGCAGTACTTC.

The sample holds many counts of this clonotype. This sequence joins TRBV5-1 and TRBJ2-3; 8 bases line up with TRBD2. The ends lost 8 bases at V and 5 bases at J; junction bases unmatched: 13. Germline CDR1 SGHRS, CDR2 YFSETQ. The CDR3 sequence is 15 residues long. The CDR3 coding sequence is TGCGCCAGTTCCCTTCTAGCGGGCGTTAGAGATACGCAGTATTTT. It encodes CASSLLAGVRDTQYF.

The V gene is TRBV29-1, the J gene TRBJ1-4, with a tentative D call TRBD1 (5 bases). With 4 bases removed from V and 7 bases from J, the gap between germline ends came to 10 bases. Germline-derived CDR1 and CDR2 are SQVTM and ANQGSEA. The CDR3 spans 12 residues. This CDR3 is CSVGQSLEKLFF. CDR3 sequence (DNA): TGCAGCGTTGGACAGTCCCTTGAAAAACTGTTTTTT.

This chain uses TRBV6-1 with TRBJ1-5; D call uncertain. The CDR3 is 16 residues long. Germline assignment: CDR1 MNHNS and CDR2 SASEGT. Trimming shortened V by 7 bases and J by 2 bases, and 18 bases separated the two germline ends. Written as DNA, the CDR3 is TGTGCCAGCACTGACACTGACCGTCGTCGCAATCAGCCCCAGCATTTT. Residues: CASTDTDRRRNQPQHF.

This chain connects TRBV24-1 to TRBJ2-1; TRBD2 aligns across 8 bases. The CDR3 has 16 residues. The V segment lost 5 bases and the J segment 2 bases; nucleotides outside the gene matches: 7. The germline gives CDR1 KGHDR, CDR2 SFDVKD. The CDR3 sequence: CATSAATGGPYNEQFF. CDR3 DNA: TGTGCCACCAGTGCCGCTACGGGGGGGCCCTACAATGAGCAGTTCTTC.

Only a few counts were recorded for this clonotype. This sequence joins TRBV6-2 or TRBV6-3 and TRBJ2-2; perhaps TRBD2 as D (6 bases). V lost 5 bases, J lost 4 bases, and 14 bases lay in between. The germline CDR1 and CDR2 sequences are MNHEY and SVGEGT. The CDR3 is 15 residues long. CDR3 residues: CASSTSRASTGELFF. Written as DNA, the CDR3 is TGTGCCAGCAGTACTAGCCGGGCGAGCACCGGGGAGCTGTTTTTT.

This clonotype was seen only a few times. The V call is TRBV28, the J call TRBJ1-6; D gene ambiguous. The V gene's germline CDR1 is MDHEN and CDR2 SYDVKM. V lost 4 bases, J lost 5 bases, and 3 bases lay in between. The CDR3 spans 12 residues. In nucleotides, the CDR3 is TGTGCCAGCAGTTCTCATAATTCACCCCTCCACTTT. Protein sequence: CASSSHNSPLHF.

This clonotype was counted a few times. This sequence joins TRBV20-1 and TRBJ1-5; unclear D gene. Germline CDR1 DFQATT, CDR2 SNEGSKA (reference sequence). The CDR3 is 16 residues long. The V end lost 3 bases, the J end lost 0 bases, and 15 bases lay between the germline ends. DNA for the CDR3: TGCAGTGCTAGCCGAATTACAGAGTATAGCAATCAGCCCCAGCATTTT. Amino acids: CSASRITEYSNQPQHF.

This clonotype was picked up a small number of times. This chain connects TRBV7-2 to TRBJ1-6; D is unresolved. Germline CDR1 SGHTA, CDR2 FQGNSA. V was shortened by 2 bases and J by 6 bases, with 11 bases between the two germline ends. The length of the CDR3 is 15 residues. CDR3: CASSLSIGSNSPLHF. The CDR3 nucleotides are TGTGCCAGCAGCTTAAGCATAGGCAGTAATTCACCCCTCCACTTT.